What follows is one T cell receptor beta chain and its context. The sample is drawn from a study of cytomegalovirus exposure and HLA in healthy donors. PCR employed 60 Vbeta and 13 Jbeta primers. In the authors' methods: A follow-up analysis tallied around 80 million unique TCR beta chains, about 10 million shared. Sequenced by immunoSEQ multiplex PCR; TCRdb stores in-frame clones only, minus some. V, J and clone size are taken as reported in that table, and D and trimming were inferred from the DNA itself. The table includes about 160,000 clones, around 77% detected once. J gave up 7 bases and V 2 bases, and 10 bases lay outside the gene matches. CDR1 is SEHNR and CDR2 is FQNEAQ in the germline V gene (reference sequence). The CDR3 is 15 residues long.

This clonotype was sampled from a man between 25 and 39 years old in good health and CMV-seropositive. The specimen was PBMCs. The rearrangement uses TRBV7-9 and TRBJ2-7, with TRBD1 matching over 8 bases. Here the CDR3 DNA reads TGTGCCAGCAGCTTAAGTACAGGGGGGACGGAGGAGCAGTACTTC. As protein: CASSLSTGGTEEQYF.